Reported below is one TCR beta chain. Its specific antigen is unknown. No clone much larger than this one lies a single base away; base qualities are absent. The data originate from a study of OX40 agonist ivuxolimab in advanced cancers. Context from the whole study: Ivuxolimab, which targeted the costimulatory receptor OX40 (CD134), was an agonistic, fully human IgG2 monoclonal antibody. Intravenous ivuxolimab was administered to patients every 2 weeks at six dose levels: 0.01, 0.1, 0.3, 1.5, 3 and 10 mg/kg. Among the approximately 54 dose-escalation patients, about 19 had hepatocellular carcinoma, roughly 15 melanoma, 9 renal cell carcinoma and 9 head and neck cancer. In the dose-escalation cohort, approximately 82% of patients were male, and the mean age was approximately 60 years, with a range of about 23 to 80. Prior anti-PD-1, anti-PD-L1 or anti-CTLA-4 therapy was permitted, and checkpoint inhibitors had been received by roughly two fifths of dose-escalation patients. Partial responses occurred in three dose-escalation patients: two with cutaneous melanoma and one with hepatocellular carcinoma. The point of sequencing TCRbeta in the periphery was to test whether ivuxolimab changed TCR sequence diversity and drove clonal T-cell expansion. The paper covers the monotherapy dose-escalation part of the phase I ivuxolimab trial, which included N of about 50 patients. On the study overall, not on this receptor specifically: In the 0.1-3.0 mg/kg groups, partial responders had among the lowest normalized peripheral clonal expansion, particularly in CD8+ T cells. Low levels of normalized T-cell clonal expansion were also seen in some nonresponding patients. The antigen specificity of the peripheral T cells that underwent clonal expansion was not determined. After ivuxolimab, CD8+ T cells had more expanded clones than CD4+ T cells on average. Clonal expansion of both CD4+ and CD8+ blood T cells was observed from baseline to week 6 at doses 0.1 to 3.0 mg/kg.

The V end loses 8 bases and the J end loses 4 bases, and a stretch of 15 bases separates them. CDR1 and CDR2, per the germline V gene, are WSHSY and SAAADI. The CDR3 measures 13 amino acids from cysteine to phenylalanine. CDR3 DNA only is kept here, 39 bases in frame from base 1. Genomic DNA was extracted from sorted cells for sequencing of the TCRbeta CDR3 region. The immunoSEQ Assay was used for sequencing of TCRbeta CDR3 regions. The clones in this table, taken by TCRdb from immuneACCESS, are in-frame only. Not every clone is retained; where verified, under half of the shortfall comes from an unresolved V gene, and the cause of the rest is unknown. Across this sample there are roughly 96,000 clones, with less than 85% seen only once. The leading ten clones occupy approximately 6.3% of the sample. Patients with autoimmune disease history or receiving systemic immunosuppression were excluded from the trial. Peripheral blood for TCR sequencing was drawn from every dose cohort at baseline, at cycle 4 day 1 and at cycle 7 day 1. The samples were drawn from a first-in-human, open-label, multicenter phase I dose-escalation trial of ivuxolimab. Adults with locally advanced or metastatic melanoma, renal cell, hepatocellular, or head and neck squamous cell carcinoma were enrolled in the trial. Before TCR sequencing, CD4+ T cells and CD8+ T cells were sorted from peripheral blood as separate populations.

The sequenced sample was CD4+ or CD8+ T cells sorted from blood, obtained in a trial of the OX40 agonist ivuxolimab. The receptor was isolated from an adult with an advanced solid tumor such as melanoma, head and neck, liver or kidney cancer. The V and J segments used are TRBV10-2 and TRBJ2-7, and perhaps TRBD2 as D gene, on 6 matching bases. The CDR3 protein is CASWRDSTYEQYF. The base sequence is TGCGCCAGCTGGCGGGATTCCACTTACGAGCAGTACTTC.